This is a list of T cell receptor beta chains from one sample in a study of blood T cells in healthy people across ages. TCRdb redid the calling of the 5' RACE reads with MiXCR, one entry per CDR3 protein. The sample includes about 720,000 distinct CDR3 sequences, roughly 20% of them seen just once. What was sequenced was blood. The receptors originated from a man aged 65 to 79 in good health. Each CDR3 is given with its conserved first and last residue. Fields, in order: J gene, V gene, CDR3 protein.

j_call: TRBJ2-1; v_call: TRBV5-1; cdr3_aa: CASSPLEAYIEQFF
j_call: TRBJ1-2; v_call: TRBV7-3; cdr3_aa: CASSHGQGRPKYGYTF
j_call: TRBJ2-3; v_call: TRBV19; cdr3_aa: CASSMGRSTDTQYF
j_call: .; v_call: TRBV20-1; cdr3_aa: CSAPTGAAREQFF
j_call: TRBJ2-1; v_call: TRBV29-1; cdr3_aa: CSVGWRLSYNEQFF
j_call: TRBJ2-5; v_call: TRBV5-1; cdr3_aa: CASSFQQGTHQETQYF
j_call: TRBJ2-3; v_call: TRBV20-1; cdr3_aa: CSGRPGTDTQYF
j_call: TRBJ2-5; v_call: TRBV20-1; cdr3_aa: CSARGLRDRTFF
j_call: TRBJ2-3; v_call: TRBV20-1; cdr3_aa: CSAPAGADTQYF
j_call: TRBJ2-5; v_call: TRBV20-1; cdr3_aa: CSAAPGGETQYF
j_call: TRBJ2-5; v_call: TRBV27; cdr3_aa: CASSPTGSGETQYF
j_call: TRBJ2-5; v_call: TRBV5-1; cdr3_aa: CASSQERRDQETQYF
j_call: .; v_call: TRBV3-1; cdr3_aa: CASSHGMGQDEQYF
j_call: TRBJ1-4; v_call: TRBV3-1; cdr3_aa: CASSQGLGEKLFF
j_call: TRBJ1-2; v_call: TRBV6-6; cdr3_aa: CASSFNRDNYGYTF
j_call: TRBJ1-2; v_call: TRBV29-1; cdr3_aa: CSVDGSRNYGYTF
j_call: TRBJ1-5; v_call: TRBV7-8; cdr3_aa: CASSPRDSIYSNQPQHF
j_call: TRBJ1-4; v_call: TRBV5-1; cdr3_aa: CASSLVDFNEKLFF
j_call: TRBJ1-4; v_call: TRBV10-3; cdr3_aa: CAISPGQGTEKLFF
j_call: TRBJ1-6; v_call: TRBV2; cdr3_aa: CASSERGLGWSPLHF
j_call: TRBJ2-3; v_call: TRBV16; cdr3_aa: CASSQPLQSDTQYF
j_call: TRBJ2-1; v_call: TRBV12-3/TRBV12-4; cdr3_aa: CASSLGSQGVEQFF
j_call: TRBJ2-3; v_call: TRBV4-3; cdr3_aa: CASSQDTGYTDTQYF
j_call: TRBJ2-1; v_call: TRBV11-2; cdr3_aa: CASSSRGDSGAGHEQFF
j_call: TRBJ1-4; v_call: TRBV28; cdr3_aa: CASMVTNEKLFF
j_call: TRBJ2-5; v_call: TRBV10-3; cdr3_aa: CAIRSGGTSRETQYF
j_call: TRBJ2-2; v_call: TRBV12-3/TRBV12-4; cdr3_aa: CASVTLISGGSTGELFF
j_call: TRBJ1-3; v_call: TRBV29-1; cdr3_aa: CSAGGGTGRSGNTIYF
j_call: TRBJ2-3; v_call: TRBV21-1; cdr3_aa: CASSKASGGTDTQYF
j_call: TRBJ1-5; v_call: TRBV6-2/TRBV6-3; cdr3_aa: CASSDDTGWPQHF
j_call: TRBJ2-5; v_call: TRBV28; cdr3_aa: CASSLFREQYF
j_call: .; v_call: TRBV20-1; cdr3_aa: CSAKGATGSYEQYF